The text below deals with one T cell receptor (beta chain). The antigen is not known. This specimen comes from a study of CD8 T cells in ankylosing spondylitis. Study-level points and caveats: Within ankylosing spondylitis blood, a TCR beta motif made up of fewer than ten highly homologous variants appeared to be characteristic.

Losses at the gene ends were 4 bases for V and 7 bases for J; bases not matched to a gene: 6. Germline-derived CDR1 and CDR2 are MRHNA and SNTAGT. The CDR3 has 14 amino acids. Making the TCR beta libraries involved quantitative 5'-RACE with molecular barcodes. TCRdb used MiXCR to reprocess the 5' RACE reads, holding one entry per CDR3 protein. The sample has 500,000 to 550,000 distinct CDR3 sequences; about an eighth are singletons. The V gene is TRBV6-4, the J gene TRBJ2-1; 8 bases fit TRBD2. The sequenced sample was blood, either unsorted or a sorted T cell fraction (not recorded which). The sequence derives from a male donor with ankylosing spondylitis. CDR3 region: CASSGPGTSNEQFF. The CDR3 DNA reads TGTGCCAGCAGTGGACCCGGGACTAGTAATGAGCAGTTCTTC.